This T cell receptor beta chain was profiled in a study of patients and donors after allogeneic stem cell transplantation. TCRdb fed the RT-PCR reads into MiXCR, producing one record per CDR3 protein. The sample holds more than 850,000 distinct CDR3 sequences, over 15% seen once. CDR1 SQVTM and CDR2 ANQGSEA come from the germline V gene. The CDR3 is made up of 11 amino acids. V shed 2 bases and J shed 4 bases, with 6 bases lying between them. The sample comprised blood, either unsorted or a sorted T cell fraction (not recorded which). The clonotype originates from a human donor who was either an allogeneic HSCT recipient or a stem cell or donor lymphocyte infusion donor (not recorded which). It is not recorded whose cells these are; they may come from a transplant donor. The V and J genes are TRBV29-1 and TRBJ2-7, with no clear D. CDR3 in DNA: TGCAGCGTTGAAACCGTATACGAGCAGTACTTC. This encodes CSVETVYEQYF.